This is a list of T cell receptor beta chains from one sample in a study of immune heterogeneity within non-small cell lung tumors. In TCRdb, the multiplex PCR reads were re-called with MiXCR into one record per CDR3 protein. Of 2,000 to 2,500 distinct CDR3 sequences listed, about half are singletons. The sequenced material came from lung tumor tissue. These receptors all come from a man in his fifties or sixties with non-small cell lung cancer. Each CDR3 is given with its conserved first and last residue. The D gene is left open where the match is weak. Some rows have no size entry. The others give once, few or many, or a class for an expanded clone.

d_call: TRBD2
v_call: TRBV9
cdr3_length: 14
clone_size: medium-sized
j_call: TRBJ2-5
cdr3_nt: TGTGCCAGCAGCGTAACGGGAGGCCGGGAGACCCAGTACTTC
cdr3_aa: CASSVTGGRETQYF

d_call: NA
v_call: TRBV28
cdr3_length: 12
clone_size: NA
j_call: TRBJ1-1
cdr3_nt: TGTGCCAGCAGTTTAGGGAACACTGAAGCTTTCTTT
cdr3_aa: CASSLGNTEAFF

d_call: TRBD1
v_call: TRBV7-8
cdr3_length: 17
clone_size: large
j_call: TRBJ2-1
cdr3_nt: TGTGCCAGCAGCTTAGAAGTTGCTGGGACAGGGGTGGATGAGCAGTTCTTC
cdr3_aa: CASSLEVAGTGVDEQFF

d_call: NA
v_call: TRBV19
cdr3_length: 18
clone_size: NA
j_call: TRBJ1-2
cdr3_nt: TGTGCCAGTAGTACCCCGACAGATTCGCGATTCTCTAACTATGGCTACACCTTC
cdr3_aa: CASSTPTDSRFSNYGYTF

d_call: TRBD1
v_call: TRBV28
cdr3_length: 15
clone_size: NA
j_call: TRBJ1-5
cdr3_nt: TGTGCCAGCAGTTTCCTACAGGGGGCCAATCAGCCCCAGCATTTT
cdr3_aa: CASSFLQGANQPQHF

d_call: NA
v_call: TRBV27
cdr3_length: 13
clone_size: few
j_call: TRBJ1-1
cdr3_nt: TGTGCCAGCAGCGAGGGGCGCGTCACTGAAGCTTTCTTT
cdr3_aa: CASSEGRVTEAFF

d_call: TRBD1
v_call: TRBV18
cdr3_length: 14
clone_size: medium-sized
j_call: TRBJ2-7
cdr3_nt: TGTGCCAGCTCCCAGGCGGGACAGGGCTCCGAGCAGTACTTC
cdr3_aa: CASSQAGQGSEQYF

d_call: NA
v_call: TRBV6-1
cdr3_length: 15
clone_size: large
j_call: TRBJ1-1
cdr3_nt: TGTGCCAGCAGTGGGGGGGGCAGGGACCGACCTGAAGCTTTCTTT
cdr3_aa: CASSGGGRDRPEAFF

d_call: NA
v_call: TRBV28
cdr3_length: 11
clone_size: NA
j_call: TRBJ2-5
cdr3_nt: TGTGCCAGCATAGGGCAAGAGACCCAGTACTTC
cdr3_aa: CASIGQETQYF

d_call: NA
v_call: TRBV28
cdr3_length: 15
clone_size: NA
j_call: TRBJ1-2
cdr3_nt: TGTGCCAGCAGATGCCTCGGGGTCGAGAACTATGGCTACACCTTC
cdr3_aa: CASRCLGVENYGYTF

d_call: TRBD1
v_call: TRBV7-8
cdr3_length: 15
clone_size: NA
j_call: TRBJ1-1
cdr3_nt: TGTGCCAGCAGCCTGATACAGGGGGCGCACACTGAAGCTTTCTTT
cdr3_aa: CASSLIQGAHTEAFF